The rows below give T cell receptor beta chains drawn from one sample of a study of T cells in Graves' hyperthyroidism and ophthalmopathy. A single record per CDR3 protein comes from TCRdb applying MiXCR to the multiplex PCR reads. The repertoire holds a few hundred thousand distinct CDR3 sequences, with over 15% as singletons. The sequencing sample was made of blood. The receptors were sampled from a woman in her forties with Graves' ophthalmopathy. Each CDR3 is given without its conserved first and last residue. A clone size is listed for some rows: how often the clone was seen (once, few, many), or a class if it is expanded.

J: TRBJ2-5; length: 11; V: TRBV12-3/TRBV12-4; size: many; CDR3: ASRFTGAETQY
J: TRBJ2-2; length: 13; V: TRBV28; size: many; CDR3: ASTQGLDLSGELF
J: TRBJ2-2; length: 13; V: TRBV2; size: many; CDR3: ASNPTGANTGELF
J: TRBJ2-5; length: 11; V: TRBV5-1; size: many; CDR3: ASSLEGSETQY
J: TRBJ2-2; length: 14; V: TRBV24-1; size: many; CDR3: ATSDLTSGRSGELF
J: TRBJ2-7; length: 13; V: TRBV6-1; size: many; CDR3: ASSQTRAQSYEQY
J: TRBJ2-5; length: 16; V: TRBV12-3/TRBV12-4; size: many; CDR3: ASSLSLRASGYPETQY
J: TRBJ1-3; length: 14; V: TRBV11-2; size: NA; CDR3: ASSLDKDKSGNTIY
J: TRBJ2-7; length: 14; V: TRBV20-1; size: few; CDR3: SAAPGLAGAGYEQY
J: TRBJ2-5; length: 13; V: TRBV14; size: many; CDR3: ASSLRFYRQETQY
J: TRBJ1-6; length: 13; V: TRBV5-1; size: few; CDR3: ASSLDGGGNSPLH
J: TRBJ1-5; length: 14; V: TRBV11-2; size: many; CDR3: ASSLEGARGNQPQH
J: TRBJ1-1; length: 10; V: TRBV29-1; size: NA; CDR3: SVPGQGVEAF
J: TRBJ2-7; length: 15; V: TRBV6-5; size: many; CDR3: ASSSSSGTSGSYEQY
J: TRBJ2-7; length: 12; V: TRBV30; size: many; CDR3: AWQERAKSYEQY
J: TRBJ2-2; length: 12; V: TRBV5-5; size: many; CDR3: ASSLAWGTGELF
J: TRBJ1-1; length: 11; V: TRBV30; size: many; CDR3: AWRKKGDTEAF
J: TRBJ2-7; length: 12; V: TRBV7-2; size: NA; CDR3: ASSLDRARYEQY
J: TRBJ2-7; length: 13; V: TRBV11-2; size: NA; CDR3: ASTHYGGPAYEQY
J: TRBJ1-5; length: 13; V: TRBV6-1; size: many; CDR3: ASSAYSGLNQPQH
J: TRBJ2-4; length: 14; V: TRBV7-6; size: many; CDR3: ASSLASRAAKNIQY
J: TRBJ2-5; length: 11; V: TRBV11-3; size: NA; CDR3: ASTSGGAETQY
J: TRBJ1-1; length: 13; V: TRBV27; size: NA; CDR3: ASSSRQVARTEAF
J: TRBJ1-5; length: 12; V: TRBV4-1; size: many; CDR3: ASSQGHTNQPQH
J: TRBJ2-7; length: 12; V: TRBV5-1; size: many; CDR3: ASSLGPPSGEQY
J: TRBJ1-1; length: 10; V: TRBV20-1; size: NA; CDR3: SGRRMNTEAF
J: TRBJ1-2; length: 14; V: TRBV11-2; size: many; CDR3: ASSPLDGPPNYGYT
J: TRBJ2-7; length: 13; V: TRBV2; size: many; CDR3: ASSEDSLAGREQY
J: TRBJ2-7; length: 11; V: TRBV5-6; size: NA; CDR3: ASSVQDSYEQY
J: TRBJ1-2; length: 14; V: TRBV6-5; size: many; CDR3: ASSYDRRQANYGYT
J: TRBJ1-1; length: 11; V: TRBV28; size: many; CDR3: ASSRGGGTEAF
J: TRBJ1-1; length: 14; V: TRBV27; size: NA; CDR3: ASSPTGGIPNTEAF
J: TRBJ2-5; length: 13; V: TRBV6-1; size: NA; CDR3: ASSKGTSGSETQY
J: TRBJ2-2; length: 13; V: TRBV10-3; size: few; CDR3: ATLGLNANTGELF
J: TRBJ2-7; length: 10; V: TRBV27; size: once; CDR3: ASRGLFYEQY
J: TRBJ1-2; length: 12; V: TRBV11-2; size: many; CDR3: ASSLDISSYGYT
J: TRBJ2-1; length: 13; V: TRBV12-3/TRBV12-4; size: NA; CDR3: ASSFTSGRLNEQF
J: TRBJ2-7; length: 14; V: TRBV7-8; size: many; CDR3: ASSLRSASSGYEQY